This T cell receptor (beta chain) was retrieved from a study of cytomegalovirus exposure and HLA in healthy donors. Across the study: Per a later analysis, the approximately 690 first-cohort and over 90 validation repertoires shared one platform. Points from the study as a whole: High sensitivity and specificity were reportedly achieved when the classifier diagnosed cytomegalovirus status. Usually a TCR sequence was rare, but some public TCRs were found in many donors. The TCR clusters that emerged in the first cohort tended, a later analysis found, to co-occur in the 120 or so validation repertoires.

Losses at the gene ends were 11 bases for V and 0 bases for J; bases not matched to a gene: 3. The CDR3 has 13 residues. Germline V gene data show CDR1 as MNHNS and CDR2 as SASEGT. About this clone: No antigen is known for it.

Assay: immunoSEQ multiplex PCR; the TCRdb copy retains only in-frame clones and omits some. The table shows fewer than 100,000 clones, with approximately 91% occurring only once. The TCR originated in a man aged 25 to 45 in good health and CMV-seronegative. The sample was PBMCs. The genes are TRBV6-1 and TRBJ2-2; 7 bases map to TRBD2. The CDR3 bases are TGTGCCGGGGGGGAGGCGAACACCGGGGAGCTGTTTTTT. It specifies CAGGEANTGELFF.